This T cell receptor (beta chain) came from a study of T cell changes during pregnancy in multiple sclerosis. From germline, CDR1 is SGHTA and CDR2 FQGNSA. Trimming shortened V by 5 bases and J by 4 bases, and 9 bases separated the two germline ends. The CDR3 runs 13 residues. Produced via immunoSEQ multiplex PCR; TCRdb's table is partial and in-frame only. The sample has 35,000 or so clones, roughly 90% seen once; the top ten hold less than 4.5%. Sequenced material: peripheral blood, taken in the second trimester of pregnancy. This clonotype was obtained from a female donor in good health, enrolled as a control in a pregnancy study. The rearrangement uses TRBV7-2 and TRBJ2-1; the D gene is possibly TRBD1 (5 bases). The CDR3 coding sequence is TGTGCCAGCAGCCGTGGGGCGTACAATGAGCAGTTCTTC. Encoded protein: CASSRGAYNEQFF.